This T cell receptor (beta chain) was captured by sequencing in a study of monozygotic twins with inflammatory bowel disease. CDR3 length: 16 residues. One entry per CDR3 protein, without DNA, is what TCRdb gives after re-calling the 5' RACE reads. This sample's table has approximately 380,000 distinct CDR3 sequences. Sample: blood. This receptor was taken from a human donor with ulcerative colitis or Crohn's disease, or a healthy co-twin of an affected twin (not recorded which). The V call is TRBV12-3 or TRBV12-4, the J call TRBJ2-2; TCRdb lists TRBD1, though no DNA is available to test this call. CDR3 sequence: CASSPPGPGGTGELFF.